Following are 30 T cell receptor beta chains from one sample sequenced in a study of T cell responses to AZD1222 COVID-19 vaccine. Method: immunoSEQ multiplex PCR; TCRdb's copy keeps in-frame clones and lacks some. The table has around 140,000 clones, around 90% seen once. The sequenced sample was peripheral blood, obtained 28 days after the second AZD1222 dose. All receptors derive from an adult who received the AZD1222 COVID-19 vaccine.

V and J are TRBV11-2 and TRBJ2-5; 9 nucleotides match TRBD1. J gave up 5 bases and V 4 bases, and 5 bases lay outside the gene matches. The germline CDR1 and CDR2 sequences are SGHAT and FQNNGV. This CDR3 has 14 amino acids. The CDR3 is CASSSQGAGETQYF. DNA of the CDR3: TGTGCCAGCAGCTCACAGGGGGCGGGCGAGACCCAGTACTTC.

V usage is TRBV24-1 and J usage is TRBJ1-1; D gene unclear. Germline CDR1 KGHDR, CDR2 SFDVKD. The CDR3 covers 13 residues. Trimming left V 6 bases short and J 4 bases short, with 11 bases between. The CDR3 coding sequence is TGTGCCACCAGTAAAGTACCCTTCACTGAAGCTTTCTTT. It is translated as CATSKVPFTEAFF.

The V and J genes are TRBV19 and TRBJ2-6; D not resolved. Germline loops: CDR1 LNHDA, CDR2 SQIVND (reference sequence). The CDR3 extends over 17 amino acids. Trimming took 4 bases from V and 0 from J, leaving 13 bases between them. For the CDR3, the DNA is TGTGCCAGTAGTAGTCTCTCATGGAGCTCTGGGGCCAACGTCCTGACTTTC. Its protein product is CASSSLSWSSGANVLTF.

The chain joins TRBV7-9 to TRBJ1-4; tentative D call: TRBD1 (5 bases). V was pared by 7 bases and J by 4 bases, with 13 bases between. This CDR3 is 14 amino acids long. Germline-derived CDR1 and CDR2 are SEHNR and FQNEAQ (reference sequence). The CDR3 DNA reads TGTGCCAGCACCGACGCTGGGGGTAATGAAAAACTGTTTTTT. This encodes CASTDAGGNEKLFF.

J is TRBJ1-2 and V is TRBV30, with D possibly being TRBD1 (5 bases). The CDR3 length is 11 residues. Trimming pared 0 bases from V and 7 bases from J, leaving 6 bases between. The germline CDR1 and CDR2 sequences are GTSNPN and SVGIG (reference sequence). Written as DNA, the CDR3 is TGTGCCTGGAGTGTACAGGTTGGCTACACCTTC. Translation gives CAWSVQVGYTF.

The chain joins TRBV5-1 to TRBJ1-4, with 8 nucleotides matching TRBD1. V was clipped by 3 bases and J by 8 bases; unmatched bases: 9. The CDR3 length is 15 residues. Germline CDR1 SGHRS, CDR2 YFSETQ. CDR3 coding DNA: TGCGCCAGCAGCTACCCAGGGGGCAGGGGCGAAAAACTGTTTTTT. This translates into CASSYPGGRGEKLFF.

The V gene is TRBV30, the J gene TRBJ1-2; D not resolved. V gave up 5 bases and J gave up 2 bases, with 9 bases separating them. Germline values: CDR1 GTSNPN, CDR2 SVGIG (reference sequence). This CDR3 has 12 residues. The CDR3 DNA follows: TGTGCCTGGGCACGGGTAAACTATGGCTACACCTTC. Its protein product is CAWARVNYGYTF.

This chain uses TRBV5-1 with TRBJ1-1; 10 bases map to TRBD1. CDR3 length: 18 residues. The V gene's germline CDR1 is SGHRS and CDR2 YFSETQ. J lost 1 base, V lost 0 bases, and 9 bases had no gene match. CDR3 protein: CASSLAPGTGARNTEAFF. The CDR3 DNA follows: TGCGCCAGCAGCTTGGCCCCCGGGACAGGGGCAAGGAACACTGAAGCTTTCTTT.

The rearrangement links TRBV25-1 to TRBJ2-1, with D perhaps matching TRBD2 (5 bases). CDR1 and CDR2 from the germline V gene are MGHDK and SYGVNS. CDR3 length equals 15 residues. V was shortened by 4 bases and J by 0 bases, with 10 bases between the two germline ends. The CDR3 nucleotides are TGTGCCAGCAGTGGAGGGAGTCGCTCCTACAATGAGCAGTTCTTC. It is translated as CASSGGSRSYNEQFF.

The chain carries TRBV27 and TRBJ1-1; a possible D gene is TRBD1 (6 bases). Between the trimmed V and J ends, which lost 0 bases and 6 bases, there was a span of 17 bases. The CDR3 is 16 residues long. Germline lookup yields CDR1 MNHEY and CDR2 SMNVEV (reference sequence). In nucleotides, the CDR3 is TGTGCCAGCAGTTTATCGGGGGCCCTTAATGGCCCTGAAGCTTTCTTT. Translated, it gives CASSLSGALNGPEAFF.

This rearrangement joins TRBV3-1 (or the pseudogene TRBV3-2) to TRBJ1-1; 9 nucleotides align to TRBD1. The CDR3 is made up of 16 amino acids. The J segment lost 4 bases and the V segment lost 6 bases, leaving 12 bases of the junction unmatched. Germline V gene sequence: CDR1 LGHDT, CDR2 YNNKEL (reference sequence). The CDR3: CASSPADRGSVTEAFF. The DNA of the CDR3 is TGTGCCAGCAGTCCCGCGGACAGGGGCAGCGTCACTGAAGCTTTCTTT.

This sequence joins TRBV9 and TRBJ1-1; possibly TRBD1 for D (5 bases). V gave up 3 bases and J gave up 0 bases, with 12 bases separating them. The CDR3 loop spans 15 amino acids. Germline V lookup: CDR1 SGDLS, CDR2 YYNGEE. The CDR3 coding sequence is TGTGCCAGCAGCGCCCAACAGGTGGTGAACACTGAAGCTTTCTTT. Amino acids: CASSAQQVVNTEAFF.

V and J are TRBV7-9 and TRBJ2-3, with D hard to call. The CDR3 covers 16 residues. Deletions cut 5 bases from V and 1 base from J, with 16 bases between. The germline CDR1 and CDR2 sequences are SEHNR and FQNEAQ (reference sequence). CDR3 residues: CASSPLLSRGTDTQYF. The CDR3 DNA sequence: TGTGCCAGCAGCCCCCTACTTAGTAGGGGCACAGATACGCAGTATTTT.

This clone has more than one count but fewer than ten. The chain uses TRBV18 and TRBJ1-6; D remains unclear. There are 15 residues in the CDR3. V dropped 6 bases and J dropped 7 bases, with 16 bases sitting between them. The V gene's germline CDR1 is KGHSH and CDR2 LQKENI. DNA for the CDR3: TGTGCCAGCTCGCCTCCGGGAGGTGCGAATTCACCCCTCCACTTT. It encodes CASSPPGGANSPLHF.

This clone was found once. V is TRBV5-4 and J is TRBJ2-7; D ambiguous. This CDR3 spans 13 amino acids. V was cut by 5 bases and J by 1 base, with 10 bases left in between. Germline V gives CDR1 SGHNT, CDR2 YYREEE (reference sequence). The CDR3 sequence: CASRGESSYEQYF. CDR3 DNA: TGTGCCAGCAGGGGTGAATCTTCCTACGAGCAGTACTTC.

The chain is built from TRBV9 and TRBJ1-2; 7 nucleotides agree with TRBD1. Trimming at V came to 0 bases and at J to 4 bases, leaving 9 bases not matched to a gene. The CDR3 covers 16 residues. Germline V gene lookup returns CDR1 SGDLS and CDR2 YYNGEE. CDR3 sequence: CASSVDRTGPSYGYTF. The CDR3 coding sequence is TGTGCCAGCAGCGTAGACCGGACAGGACCCTCCTATGGCTACACCTTC.

The chain couples TRBV18 to TRBJ2-5; tentative D call: TRBD2 (6 bases). Germline V gene data show CDR1 as KGHSH and CDR2 as LQKENI. V lost 5 bases, J lost 5 bases, and 12 bases lay in between. This CDR3 region has 13 residues. This chain's CDR3 is CASSRTEGETQYF. The CDR3 nucleotides read TGTGCCAGCTCAAGGACGGAGGGGGAGACCCAGTACTTC.

This rearrangement joins TRBV30 to TRBJ1-1, with a possible D match to TRBD1 (5 bases). Trimming removed 8 bases from V and 3 bases from J, with 16 bases in between. CDR3 length: 13 amino acids. In germline, CDR1 is GTSNPN, CDR2 SVGIG (reference sequence). CDR3 residues: CAGRVKGYTEAFF. The CDR3 coding sequence is TGTGCCGGCAGGGTAAAGGGGTACACTGAAGCTTTCTTT.

This clone was recorded once. The V gene is TRBV6-5, the J gene TRBJ2-3, with D possibly being TRBD1 (5 bases). The V end was cut by 10 bases, the J end by 1 base, with 12 bases between. CDR3 length: 13 amino acids. Looked up from germline, CDR1 is MNHEY and CDR2 is SVGAGI. The CDR3 region is CANRQSGTDTQYF. Here the CDR3 DNA reads TGTGCCAACCGACAGAGCGGCACAGATACGCAGTATTTT.

The chain recombines TRBV7-3 with TRBJ2-1, with no clear D. The length of the CDR3 is 14 residues. The germline gives CDR1 SGHTA, CDR2 FQGTGA. With 1 base removed from V and 9 bases from J, the gap between germline ends came to 13 bases. DNA of the CDR3: TGTGCCAGCAGCTTAAACCCCTCTAGGACTGAGCAGTTCTTC. Protein: CASSLNPSRTEQFF.

V is TRBV4-3 and J is TRBJ2-7; 8 bases match TRBD2. With V trimmed by 0 bases and J by 4 bases, 8 bases remained unmatched. The CDR3 loop spans 16 amino acids. CDR1 LGHNA and CDR2 YSLEER come from the germline V gene. CDR3 loop: CASSQDRISGIYEQYF. The CDR3 nucleotides read TGCGCCAGCAGCCAAGATCGAATTAGCGGGATATACGAGCAGTACTTC.

The V call is TRBV14, the J call TRBJ2-1; the D is unclear. Trimming left V 1 base short and J 7 bases short, with 14 bases between. Per the germline V gene, CDR1 is SGHDN and CDR2 is FVKESK. The CDR3 is 15 residues long. CDR3 nucleotides: TGTGCCAGCAGCCAAGCCCTTCGATACGTAAATGAGCAGTTCTTC. Translated, it gives CASSQALRYVNEQFF.

This clone was detected a few times. V gene TRBV7-3 combines with J gene TRBJ2-1; D is perhaps TRBD1 or TRBD2 (6 bases each). Germline V gene sequence: CDR1 SGHTA, CDR2 FQGTGA. V lost 1 base, J lost 4 bases, and 14 bases lay in between. The CDR3 is 16 amino acids. The CDR3 DNA is TGTGCCAGCAGCTTAAGACTAGGAGGGGGGTACAATGAGCAGTTCTTC. It yields the protein CASSLRLGGGYNEQFF.

CDR3 sequence: CASSSGTGNNQPQHF. DNA for the CDR3: TGTGCCAGCAGCTCCGGGACAGGGAACAATCAGCCCCAGCATTTT. The V and J genes are TRBV5-5 and TRBJ1-5; 9 positions match TRBD1. Germline CDR1 reads SGHKS; CDR2 reads YYEKEE (reference sequence). The CDR3 covers 15 residues. After removal of 3 bases from V and 3 bases from J, the junction contained 4 bases not matched to a gene.

V and J are TRBV2 and TRBJ1-1; 7 nucleotides agree with TRBD1. Germline V CDR1 and CDR2: SNHLY, FYNNEI. CDR3 length: 14 residues. Germline trimming cut 5 bases from V and 0 bases from J; bases unmatched to any gene: 3. The CDR3 is CASSLQGLNTEAFF. The CDR3 nucleotides are TGTGCCAGCAGTTTACAGGGGTTGAACACTGAAGCTTTCTTT.

The chain uses TRBV11-3 and TRBJ2-4, with D possibly called TRBD1 or TRBD2 (5 bases each). With 5 bases removed from V and 6 bases from J, the gap between germline ends came to 11 bases. The CDR3 loop spans 13 amino acids. CDR1 is SGHNT and CDR2 is YENEEA in the germline V gene. CDR3 in amino acids: CASSKGTGNIQYF. In DNA form, the CDR3 reads TGTGCCAGCAGCAAGGGGACGGGAAACATTCAGTACTTC.

The chain recombines TRBV6-6 with TRBJ1-5; D not resolved. The CDR3 is made up of 14 amino acids. V was pared by 2 bases and J by 5 bases, with 10 bases between. The V gene's germline CDR1 is MNHNY and CDR2 SVGAGI (reference sequence). This CDR3 is CASSYMPVDQPQHF. The CDR3 nucleotides are TGTGCCAGCAGTTACATGCCGGTCGATCAGCCCCAGCATTTT.

The V call is TRBV5-6, the J call TRBJ2-7; 7 bases line up with TRBD1. The CDR3 runs to 13 residues. Trimming at V came to 4 bases and at J to 4 bases, leaving 5 bases not matched to a gene. CDR1 and CDR2 (germline): SGHDT, YYEEEE. The CDR3 is CASSHGTDYEQYF. The CDR3 DNA reads TGTGCCAGCAGCCACGGGACAGATTACGAGCAGTACTTC.

This clone occurred a few times. The chain has TRBV6-1 and TRBJ1-5; a possible D gene is TRBD1 (6 bases). The CDR3 covers 14 residues. CDR1 MNHNS and CDR2 SASEGT come from the germline V gene. V was pared by 2 bases and J by 4 bases, with 9 bases between. CDR3 sequence reads: CASSETGPNQPQHF. The CDR3 region has the DNA TGTGCCAGCAGTGAAACAGGGCCGAATCAGCCCCAGCATTTT.

The J gene is TRBJ2-6, the V gene TRBV6-1; D possibly corresponds to TRBD1 (5 bases). V lost 3 bases to trimming and J lost 0 bases, with 9 bases between them. The germline gives CDR1 MNHNS, CDR2 SASEGT. The CDR3 contains 16 residues. The CDR3 sequence: CASSDRVSSGANVLTF. CDR3 DNA: TGTGCCAGCAGTGACAGGGTTTCCTCTGGGGCCAACGTCCTGACTTTC.